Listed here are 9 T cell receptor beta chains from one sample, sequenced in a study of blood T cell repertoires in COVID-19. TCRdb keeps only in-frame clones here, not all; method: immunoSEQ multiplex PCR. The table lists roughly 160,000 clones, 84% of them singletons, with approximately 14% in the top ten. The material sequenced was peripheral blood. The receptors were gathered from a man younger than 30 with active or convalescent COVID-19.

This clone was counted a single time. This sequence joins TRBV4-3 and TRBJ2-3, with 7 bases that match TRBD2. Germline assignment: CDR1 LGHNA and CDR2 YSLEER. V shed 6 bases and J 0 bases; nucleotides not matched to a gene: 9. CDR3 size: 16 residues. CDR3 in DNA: TGCGCCAGCAGGTACTCCCTAGCGGAGAGCACAGATACGCAGTATTTT. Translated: CASRYSLAESTDTQYF.

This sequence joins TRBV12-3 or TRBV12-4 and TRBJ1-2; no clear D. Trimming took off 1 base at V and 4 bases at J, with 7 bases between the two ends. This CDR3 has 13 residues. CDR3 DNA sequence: TGTGCCAGCAGTTTAGGCAGGTCCTATGGCTACACCTTC. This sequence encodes CASSLGRSYGYTF.

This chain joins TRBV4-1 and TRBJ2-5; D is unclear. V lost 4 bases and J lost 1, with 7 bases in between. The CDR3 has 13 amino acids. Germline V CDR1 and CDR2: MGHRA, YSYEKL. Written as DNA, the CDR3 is TGCGCCAGCAGCCTTATACTCCAAGAGACCCAGTACTTC. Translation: CASSLILQETQYF.

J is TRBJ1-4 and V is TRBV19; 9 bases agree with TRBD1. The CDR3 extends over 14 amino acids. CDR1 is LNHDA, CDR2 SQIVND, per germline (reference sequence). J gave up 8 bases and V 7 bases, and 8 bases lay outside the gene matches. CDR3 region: CASKPGQGYEKLFF. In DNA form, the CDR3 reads TGTGCCAGTAAGCCGGGACAGGGTTACGAAAAACTGTTTTTT.

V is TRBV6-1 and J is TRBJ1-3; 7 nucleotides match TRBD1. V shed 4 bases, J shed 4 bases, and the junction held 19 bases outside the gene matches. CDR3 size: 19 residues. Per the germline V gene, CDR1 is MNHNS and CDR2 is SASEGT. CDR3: CASSAPGQLDSLFGNTIYF. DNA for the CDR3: TGTGCCAGCAGTGCTCCGGGACAGCTCGACTCTCTCTTCGGAAACACCATATATTTT.

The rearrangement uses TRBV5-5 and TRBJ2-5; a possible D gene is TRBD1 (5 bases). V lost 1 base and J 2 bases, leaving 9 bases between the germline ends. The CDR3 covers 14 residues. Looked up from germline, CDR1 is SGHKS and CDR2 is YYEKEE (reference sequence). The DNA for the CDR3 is TGTGCCAGCAGCTTGTTCAGGGATCAAGAGACCCAGTACTTC. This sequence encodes CASSLFRDQETQYF.

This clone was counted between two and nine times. This chain's CDR3 is CASSLDRGYSPLHF. Here the CDR3 DNA reads TGTGCCAGCAGCTTAGACAGGGGGTATTCACCCCTCCACTTT. The chain employs TRBV5-4 and TRBJ1-6; 9 nucleotides align to TRBD1. CDR1 and CDR2 from the germline V gene are SGHNT and YYREEE (reference sequence). This CDR3 has 14 residues. V shed 2 bases, J shed 8 bases, and the junction held 2 bases outside the gene matches. The full variable domain, its missing parts supplied by reference TRBV5-4 and TRBJ1-6, is ETGVTQSPTHLIKTRGQQVTLRCSSQSGHNTVSWYQQALGQGPQFIFQYYREEENGRGNFPPRFSGLQFPNYSSELNVNALELDDSALYLCASSLDRGYSPLHFGNGTRLTVT.

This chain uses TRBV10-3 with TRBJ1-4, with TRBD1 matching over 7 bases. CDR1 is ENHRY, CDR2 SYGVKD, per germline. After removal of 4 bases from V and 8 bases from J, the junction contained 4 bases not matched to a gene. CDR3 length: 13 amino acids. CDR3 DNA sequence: TGTGCCATCAGTGGACAGGGAGGCGAAAAACTGTTTTTT. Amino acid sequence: CAISGQGGEKLFF.

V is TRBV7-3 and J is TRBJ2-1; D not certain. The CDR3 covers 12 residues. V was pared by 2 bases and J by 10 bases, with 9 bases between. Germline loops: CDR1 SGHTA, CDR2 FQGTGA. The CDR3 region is CASSLPLGEQFF. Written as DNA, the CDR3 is TGTGCCAGCAGCTTACCTCTGGGCGAGCAGTTCTTC.